One sample yielded the 15 T cell receptor beta chains listed below, sequenced in a study of T cell repertoires in cytomegalovirus infection. Their cognate antigens are unknown. TCRdb re-called the reads with MiXCR, one entry per CDR3 protein. This sample carries roughly 990,000 distinct CDR3 sequences, approximately 31% of them seen once, and the ten largest clones take around an eighth. The starting material was cultured CD8+ T cells from PBMCs, obtained from culture after CMV antigen stimulation. The receptors were gathered from a human donor in good health (CMV status not recorded). Some clones in this sample may be carry-over from other donors' samples.

With regard to this clonotype: A junction boundary mismatches the germline segment, possibly from a read error. J is TRBJ1-1 and V is TRBV27; 8 bases agree with TRBD1. The germline gives CDR1 MNHEY, CDR2 SMNVEV (reference sequence). This CDR3 has 13 amino acids. This CDR3 reads CVSTQGGGTEAFF. The DNA of the CDR3 is TGTGTCAGCACACAGGGGGGAGGCACTGAAGCTTTCTTT.

DNA for the CDR3: TGTGCCAGCAGTAAGAGGGCCCCAAACTATGGCTACACCTTC. It encodes CASSKRAPNYGYTF. V gene TRBV2 combines with J gene TRBJ1-2; no reliable D call. The CDR3 covers 14 residues. Trimming cost V 5 bases and J 2 bases, with 12 bases left between them. CDR1 and CDR2 (germline): SNHLY, FYNNEI. The entire variable domain, with the rest obtained from reference TRBV2 and TRBJ1-2, is as follows: EPEVTQTPSHQVTQMGQEVILRCVPISNHLYFYWYRQILGQKVEFLVSFYNNEISEKSEIFDDQFSVERPDGSNFTLKIRSTKLEDSAMYFCASSKRAPNYGYTFGSGTRLTVV.

The rearrangement joins TRBV5-6 to TRBJ2-1; 13 bases are shared with TRBD2. Germline V lookup: CDR1 SGHDT, CDR2 YYEEEE. V gave up 0 bases and J gave up 3 bases; unmatched junction bases: 9. The CDR3 contains 19 residues. CDR3 in DNA: TGTGCCAGCAGCTTGGGACTAGCGGGGGGCCATCTTGGCTACAATGAGCAGTTCTTC. Its translation is CASSLGLAGGHLGYNEQFF.

In DNA, the CDR3 is TGTGCCAGTAGTATGGGTACAGACCTCCTAGAAGCTTTCTTT. Amino acid sequence: CASSMGTDLLEAFF. The J gene is TRBJ1-1, the V gene TRBV19; D uncertain. Germline V gene lookup returns CDR1 LNHDA and CDR2 SQIVND (reference sequence). This CDR3 spans 14 amino acids. V was shortened by 3 bases and J by 8 bases, with 16 bases between the two germline ends.

The chain carries TRBV25-1 and TRBJ1-1, with 7 bases fitting TRBD1. The germline V gene has CDR1 MGHDK and CDR2 SYGVNS. V trimming: 2 bases; J trimming: 5 bases; junction bases outside the gene matches: 5. The CDR3 is 14 amino acids. The CDR3 nucleotides read TGTGCCAGCAGTGAACTGACAGGGTTTACTGAAGCTTTCTTT. Translating gives CASSELTGFTEAFF.

By share, this clonotype counts as medium-sized. This chain uses TRBV7-2 with TRBJ1-4; D is undetermined. The CDR3 is 14 amino acids. Deletions cut 5 bases from V and 7 bases from J, with 14 bases between. Germline-derived CDR1 and CDR2 are SGHTA and FQGNSA. CDR3 DNA sequence: TGTGCCAGCAGCCCCAGGCACTCTGCTGAAAAACTGTTTTTT. It specifies CASSPRHSAEKLFF. The whole variable domain, filled in from reference TRBV7-2 and TRBJ1-4, reads GAGVSQSPSNKVTEKGKDVELRCDPISGHTALYWYRQSLGQGLEFLIYFQGNSAPDKSGLPSDRFSAERTGGSVSTLTIQRTQQEDSAVYLCASSPRHSAEKLFFGSGTQLSVL.

This clonotype turned up a few times. The chain combines TRBV4-1 with TRBJ2-2; TRBD1 is a possible D gene (6 bases). Per germline, CDR1 MGHRA and CDR2 YSYEKL. This CDR3 is 16 amino acids long. V was shortened by 1 base and J by 5 bases, with 14 bases between the two germline ends. The CDR3 spells CASSQGPMGATGELFF. The CDR3 nucleotides read TGCGCCAGCAGCCAAGGTCCGATGGGGGCTACCGGGGAGCTGTTTTTT.

The chain joins TRBV7-9 to TRBJ1-2; TRBD1 matches at 7 bases. This CDR3 contains 17 residues. V shed 5 bases, J shed 7 bases, and the junction held 19 bases outside the gene matches. In germline, CDR1 is SEHNR, CDR2 FQNEAQ (reference sequence). CDR3: CASSPGQEGLILGGYTF. The DNA for the CDR3 is TGTGCCAGCAGCCCAGGACAGGAGGGTTTGATTTTGGGTGGCTACACCTTC.

In its sample, this clonotype was seen many times. The chain is built from TRBV7-2 and TRBJ2-7; TRBD1 aligns across 7 bases. V was pared by 1 base and J by 4 bases, with 13 bases of the junction left unmatched. Looked up from germline, CDR1 is SGHTA and CDR2 is FQGNSA. The CDR3 is made up of 17 amino acids. For the CDR3, the DNA is TGTGCCAGCAGCTTAGTCGGGCAGGGGGTTTTAGTGTACGAGCAGTACTTC. Encoded protein: CASSLVGQGVLVYEQYF.

This clonotype was observed many times. The chain joins TRBV4-3 to TRBJ2-3; 7 bases are shared with TRBD1. The CDR3 length is 17 residues. The junction had 9 bases not matched to a gene; V was cut back by 1 base and J by 2 bases. Germline loops: CDR1 LGHNA, CDR2 YSLEER. The CDR3 protein is CASSQAGRGTDTDTQYF. The CDR3 DNA reads TGCGCCAGCAGCCAAGCCGGACGAGGGACAGACACAGATACGCAGTATTTT.

This clonotype was detected many times. The V and J genes are TRBV7-9 and TRBJ2-3; D is possibly TRBD1 (5 bases). This CDR3 contains 15 residues. CDR1 and CDR2 from the germline V gene are SEHNR and FQNEAQ (reference sequence). V was cut by 2 bases and J by 4 bases, with 13 bases left in between. CDR3 amino acids: CASSLTGLGADTQYF. CDR3 nucleotide sequence: TGTGCCAGCAGCTTAACCGGGCTAGGGGCAGATACGCAGTATTTT.

This clonotype has just a few counts. The rearrangement links TRBV6-2 or TRBV6-3 to TRBJ1-1, with unresolved D. The germline V gene encodes CDR1 MNHEY and CDR2 SVGEGT. This CDR3 has 12 amino acids. The V end lost 5 bases, the J end lost 8 bases, and 12 bases lay between the germline ends. The CDR3 reads CASSPYRAEAFF. CDR3 nucleotides: TGTGCCAGCAGTCCTTACCGGGCAGAAGCTTTCTTT.

A few counts support this clonotype. The genes are TRBV6-5 and TRBJ2-5, with D possibly being TRBD2 (6 bases). This CDR3 has 15 amino acids. Per germline, CDR1 MNHEY and CDR2 SVGAGI. Trimming pared 0 bases from V and 0 bases from J, leaving 8 bases between. CDR3 residues: CASSYSWGDQETQYF. In nucleotides, the CDR3 is TGTGCCAGCAGTTACTCTTGGGGGGACCAAGAGACCCAGTACTTC.

The chain carries TRBV9 and TRBJ2-2; TRBD2 is a possible D gene (6 bases). The CDR3 is made up of 17 amino acids. Trimming left V 1 base short and J 1 base short, with 14 bases between. CDR1 is SGDLS and CDR2 is YYNGEE in the germline V gene. The CDR3 is CASSVPAGGMNTGELFF. Written as DNA, the CDR3 is TGTGCCAGCAGCGTACCTGCTGGGGGGATGAACACCGGGGAGCTGTTTTTT.

The sample holds a few counts of this clonotype. This chain uses TRBV12-3 or TRBV12-4 with TRBJ1-1; TRBD1 matches at 7 bases. The CDR3 has 15 residues. V shed 5 bases and J 2 bases; nucleotides not matched to a gene: 8. CDR3 protein: CASSGPTGTNTEAFF. The CDR3, as DNA: TGTGCCAGCAGTGGACCGACAGGGACTAACACTGAAGCTTTCTTT.